This T cell receptor beta chain was found in a study of blood T cell repertoires in COVID-19. As for the study in general: Donors in the United States, Italy and Spain gave samples during acute or convalescent COVID-19. Sample material is recorded as cDNA or gDNA derived from T cells, B-cell-depleted T cells, or PBMCs.

The germline gives CDR1 MNHEY, CDR2 SVGEGT. Trimming cost V 0 bases and J 8 bases, with 7 bases left between them. The length of the CDR3 is 12 residues. Methods used by the authors: Amplification with reference gene primers provided the estimates of nucleated cell counts. Measured with immunoSEQ multiplex PCR; TCRdb has only the in-frame clones, and not every one. Clonal size and the V and J genes are those of that table, whereas D and trimming came from the DNA. The data contain about 35,000 clones, 77% of them singletons. The specimen was peripheral blood. The TCR was taken from a human donor in a cohort sampled during active COVID-19. V usage is TRBV6-2 or TRBV6-3 and J usage is TRBJ1-2; unclear D gene. CDR3 sequence: CASSYSSRGYTF. The CDR3 DNA reads TGTGCCAGCAGTTACTCGAGTAGAGGCTACACCTTC.